A single TCR beta chain is shown here with its context. The data belong to a study of shared T cell receptors in the human thymus. The table came from immunoSEQ multiplex PCR; TCRdb's copy has only in-frame clones and leaves some out. Among approximately 660,000 clones listed, approximately 88% were seen once. The CDR3 extends over 18 amino acids. These data were also filed under a second study, of human thymus T cells. This second report adds: The donor group consisted of healthy Finnish infants who were having corrective surgery for congenital heart defects. Surgeons resected thymus tissue during corrective heart surgery. Overlap was high between thymic repertoires from unrelated individuals, as reported in related research.

The receptor comes from a boy in the first two years of life with a congenital heart defect. Sequences were obtained from thymocytes. The chain employs TRBV7-5 and TRBJ2-3; TRBD2 is the table's D call, not checked against the DNA. TRBV7-5 is reported as a pseudogene. CDR3 sequence reads: CVRSSRLAGGPGTDTQYF. DNA for the CDR3: TGTGTCAGAAGCTCCCGACTAGCGGGAGGGCCGGGGACAGATACGCAGTATTTT.